These 14 T cell receptor beta chains came from one sample sequenced in a study of cytomegalovirus exposure and HLA in healthy donors. Data came from immunoSEQ multiplex PCR; TCRdb stores just in-frame clones and leaves some out. The sample carries under 100,000 clones, 80% to 85% recorded once. Specimen: PBMCs. Receptors originate from a woman aged 18-35 years in good health and CMV-seropositive.

The chain links TRBV4-1 to TRBJ1-1; D uncertain. Germline CDR1 MGHRA, CDR2 YSYEKL. This CDR3 has 13 amino acids. V gave up 6 bases and J gave up 4 bases, with 12 bases separating them. The CDR3 DNA sequence: TGCGCCAGCAGGGCGGGTATAGGCACTGAAGCTTTCTTT. Translating it yields CASRAGIGTEAFF.

This clone was found once. The gene calls are TRBV19 and TRBJ2-2; TRBD1 matches at 9 bases. J gave up 1 base and V 6 bases, and 6 bases lay outside the gene matches. This CDR3 has 16 residues. The germline V gene encodes CDR1 LNHDA and CDR2 SQIVND (reference sequence). CDR3 DNA: TGTGCCAGTAGGCGGGGACAGGGTCTGAACACCGGGGAGCTGTTTTTT. It encodes CASRRGQGLNTGELFF.

This chain uses TRBV30 with TRBJ2-5; 13 nucleotides match TRBD2. This CDR3 has 14 amino acids. Germline CDR1 GTSNPN, CDR2 SVGIG (reference sequence). With 3 bases clipped from V and 5 bases from J, the junction kept 3 bases outside the gene matches. CDR3 in DNA: TGTGCCTGGAGACTAGCGGGGGGGTTTGAGACCCAGTACTTC. It is translated as CAWRLAGGFETQYF.

Here the CDR3 reads CASRPPGQGFSEAFF. The CDR3 nucleotides read TGCGCCAGCAGGCCGCCGGGACAGGGGTTCTCTGAAGCTTTCTTT. This chain uses TRBV5-1 with TRBJ1-1; 10 nucleotides match TRBD1. The CDR3 runs 15 residues. In germline, CDR1 is SGHRS, CDR2 YFSETQ. V dropped 5 bases and J dropped 6; count of bases not matched to a gene: 10.

This clone turned up a few times. V and J are TRBV2 and TRBJ2-5, with 10 bases matching TRBD1. With V trimmed by 6 bases and J by 2 bases, 6 bases remained unmatched. The V gene's germline CDR1 is SNHLY and CDR2 FYNNEI. CDR3 size: 15 residues. This chain's CDR3 is CASSPGTGVQETQYF. CDR3 bases: TGTGCCAGCAGCCCCGGGACAGGGGTACAAGAGACCCAGTACTTC.

CDR3 region: CASEEAAEGGKLFF. Written as DNA, the CDR3 is TGTGCCAGCGAAGAGGCGGCAGAAGGGGGAAAACTGTTTTTT. The chain recombines TRBV28 with TRBJ1-4; weak D call: TRBD1 (6 bases). The V end lost 8 bases, the J end lost 10 bases, and 20 bases lay between the germline ends. Germline CDR1 and CDR2: MDHEN and SYDVKM. The length of the CDR3 is 14 residues.

V and J are TRBV18 and TRBJ2-3; D gene ambiguous. V was cut by 3 bases and J by 0 bases, with 4 bases left in between. Looked up from germline, CDR1 is KGHSH and CDR2 is LQKENI. The CDR3 extends over 13 amino acids. CDR3 residues: CASSPLSTDTQYF. In nucleotides, the CDR3 is TGTGCCAGCTCACCCCTTAGCACAGATACGCAGTATTTT.

In its sample, this clone was seen once. The chain couples TRBV4-3 to TRBJ1-1; D is undetermined. The CDR3 spans 14 residues. Between the trimmed V and J ends, which lost 0 bases and 4 bases, there was a span of 9 bases. The germline CDR1 and CDR2 sequences are LGHNA and YSLEER. CDR3 sequence (DNA): TGCGCCAGCAGCCAAGATAGACGGGTCACTGAAGCTTTCTTT. As protein: CASSQDRRVTEAFF.

This CDR3 is CASSRTAGAEAFF. CDR3 nucleotide sequence: TGTGCCAGCAGTAGGACCGCAGGGGCTGAAGCTTTCTTT. The chain is built from TRBV6-5 and TRBJ1-1; a weak D match, TRBD1 (6 bases). The CDR3 length is 13 residues. CDR1 MNHEY and CDR2 SVGAGI come from the germline V gene. Deletions cut 5 bases from V and 6 bases from J, with 13 bases between.

CDR3 sequence (DNA): TGTGCCAGCAGGGAACAGGGGGTGAGCAATCAGCCCCAGCATTTT. It encodes CASREQGVSNQPQHF. V is TRBV6-1 and J is TRBJ1-5; TRBD1 matches 8 bases. The CDR3 contains 15 residues. V lost 6 bases and J lost 1; bases outside the gene matches: 5. Germline loops: CDR1 MNHNS, CDR2 SASEGT.

The chain couples TRBV2 to TRBJ2-2; weak D call: TRBD1 (6 bases). The CDR3 length is 15 residues. V was trimmed by 5 bases and J by 3 bases, leaving 13 bases between them. From germline, CDR1 is SNHLY and CDR2 FYNNEI. The CDR3 spells CASSSQGSDTGELFF. The CDR3 region has the DNA TGTGCCAGCAGTTCACAGGGAAGCGACACCGGGGAGCTGTTTTTT.

V gene TRBV28 combines with J gene TRBJ2-1, with 13 bases aligning to TRBD2. This CDR3 region has 14 residues. CDR1 is MDHEN and CDR2 is SYDVKM in the germline V gene. The V and J ends lost 5 bases and 8 bases, in that order; junction bases with no gene match: 3. The CDR3 sequence: CASSTSGGAYEQFF. The CDR3 coding sequence is TGTGCCAGCAGTACTAGCGGGGGGGCCTATGAGCAGTTCTTC.

V is TRBV28 and J is TRBJ1-5; 8 bases map to TRBD1. The V segment lost 2 bases and the J segment 5 bases; nucleotides outside the gene matches: 11. The germline V gene encodes CDR1 MDHEN and CDR2 SYDVKM. The CDR3 extends over 17 amino acids. The CDR3 reads CASSLTPSSGGDQPQHF. CDR3 nucleotides: TGTGCCAGCAGTTTAACTCCGTCATCAGGGGGCGATCAGCCCCAGCATTTT. The variable domain in full, completed from reference TRBV28 and TRBJ1-5, reads DVKVTQSSRYLVKRTGEKVFLECVQDMDHENMFWYRQDPGLGLRLIYFSYDVKMKEKGDIPEGYSVSREKKERFSLILESASTNQTSMYLCASSLTPSSGGDQPQHFGDGTRLSIL.

V gene TRBV6-5 combines with J gene TRBJ1-4; TRBD1 is a possible D gene (6 bases). The CDR3 contains 14 residues. CDR1 MNHEY and CDR2 SVGAGI come from the germline V gene. Deletions cut 6 bases from V and 13 bases from J, with 21 bases between. The CDR3: CASSPAHRAGGLFF. For the CDR3, the DNA is TGTGCCAGCAGCCCGGCCCACAGGGCCGGTGGACTGTTTTTT.